This is a list of T cell receptor beta chains from one sample in a study of blood T cell repertoires in COVID-19. TCRdb keeps only in-frame clones here, not all; method: immunoSEQ multiplex PCR. The sample consists of about 350,000 clones, around nine tenths of them appearing once. The sequenced sample consisted of peripheral blood. These receptors all come from a woman in her 70s with COVID-19, enrolled during active disease. The CDR3 runs from the conserved cysteine through the conserved F or W. A D gene is named only where the DNA matches it firmly. Rows may omit the clone size; those that give it use once, few, many or a size class.

clone size	V gene	D gene	J gene	CDR3 DNA	CDR3 protein
-	TRBV4-2	TRBD2	TRBJ2-3	TGTGCCAGCAGCCAAGGGACTAGCGGGGGGGCGAAGACAGATACGCAGTATTTT	CASSQGTSGGAKTDTQYF
-	TRBV24-1	-	TRBJ2-1	TGTGCCACCAGTGATTTTGGGGGGGGCCAACACAATGAGCAGTTCTTC	CATSDFGGGQHNEQFF
-	TRBV3-1/TRBV3-2	TRBD2	TRBJ2-1	TGTGCCAGCAGCCCCCCGGGACTAGCGAACAATGAGCAGTTCTTC	CASSPPGLANNEQFF
once	TRBV3-1/TRBV3-2	-	TRBJ1-1	TGTGCCAGCAGCCAAGATACTCGCGATACTAGGAAAGCTTTCTTT	CASSQDTRDTRKAFF
-	TRBV19	TRBD1	TRBJ1-2	TGTGCCAGTTCGGACAGGCTCTATGGCTACACCTTC	CASSDRLYGYTF
-	TRBV3-1/TRBV3-2	-	TRBJ1-3	TGTGCCAGCAGCCAAGAGGGGCTAAACACCATATATTTT	CASSQEGLNTIYF
-	TRBV30	TRBD1	TRBJ1-5	TGTGCCTGGAGGGGACAGGGGGCGGCTCAGCCCCAGCATTTT	CAWRGQGAAQPQHF
once	TRBV28	-	TRBJ1-1	TGTGCCAGCTACCCCCGCGGGCAGGTAATGGTTAACACTGAAGCTTTCTTT	CASYPRGQVMVNTEAFF
-	TRBV7-2	-	TRBJ2-3	TGTGCCAGCAGTCAACGGGGTTGGGGTACGCAGTATTTT	CASSQRGWGTQYF
-	TRBV10-3	-	TRBJ2-1	TGTGCCATCAGTGAGTCGAAAGGGGCAACGAGTGGGAATGAGCAGTTCTTC	CAISESKGATSGNEQFF